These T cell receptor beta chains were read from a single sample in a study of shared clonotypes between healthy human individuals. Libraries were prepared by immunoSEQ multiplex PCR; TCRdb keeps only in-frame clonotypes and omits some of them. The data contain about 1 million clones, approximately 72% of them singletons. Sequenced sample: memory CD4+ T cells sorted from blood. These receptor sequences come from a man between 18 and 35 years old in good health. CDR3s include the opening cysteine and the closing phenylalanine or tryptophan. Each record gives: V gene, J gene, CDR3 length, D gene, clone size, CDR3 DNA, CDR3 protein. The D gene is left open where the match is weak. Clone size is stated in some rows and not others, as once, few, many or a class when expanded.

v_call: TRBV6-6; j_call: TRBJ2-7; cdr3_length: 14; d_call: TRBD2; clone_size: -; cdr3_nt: TGTGCCAGCATCGGCACTAGCGGTTCGGGGGAGCAGTACTTC; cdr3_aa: CASIGTSGSGEQYF
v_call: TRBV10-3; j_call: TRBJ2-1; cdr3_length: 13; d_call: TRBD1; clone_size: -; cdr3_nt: TGTGCCACCTTAGGGACAGGGGTGGATGAGCAGTTCTTC; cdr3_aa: CATLGTGVDEQFF
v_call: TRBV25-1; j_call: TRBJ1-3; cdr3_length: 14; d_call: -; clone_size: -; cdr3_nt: TGTGCCAGCAGGGGAAGGGACATCGGAAACACCATATATTTT; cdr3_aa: CASRGRDIGNTIYF
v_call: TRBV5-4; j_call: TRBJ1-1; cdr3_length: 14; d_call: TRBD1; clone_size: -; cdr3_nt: TGTGCCAGCAGCTTAGGGACAGGCTACACTGAAGCTTTCTTT; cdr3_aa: CASSLGTGYTEAFF
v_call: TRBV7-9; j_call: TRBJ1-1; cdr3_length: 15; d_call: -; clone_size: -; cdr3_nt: TGTGCCAGCAGCTTAGTAGTAGGGAAAGGCACTGAAGCTTTCTTT; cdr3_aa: CASSLVVGKGTEAFF
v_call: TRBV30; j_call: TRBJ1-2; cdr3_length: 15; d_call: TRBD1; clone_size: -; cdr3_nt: TGTGCCTGGAGTCACCCGGACAGGGGGAGTGGGGGCTACACCTTC; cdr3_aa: CAWSHPDRGSGGYTF
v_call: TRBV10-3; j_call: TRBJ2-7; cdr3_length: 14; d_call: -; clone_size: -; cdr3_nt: TGTGCCATCAGAGGACAGCTAAGCTCCTACGAGCAGTACTTC; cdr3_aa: CAIRGQLSSYEQYF
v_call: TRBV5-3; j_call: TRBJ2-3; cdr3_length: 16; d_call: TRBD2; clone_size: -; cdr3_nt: TGTGCCAGAAGCCCTGTGGGGCGGGAGCGGACAGATACGCAGTATTTT; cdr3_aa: CARSPVGRERTDTQYF
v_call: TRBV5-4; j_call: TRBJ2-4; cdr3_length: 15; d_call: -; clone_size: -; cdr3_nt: TGTGCCAGCAGCTTGGGCGGGGCATCCAAAAACATTCAGTACTTC; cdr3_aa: CASSLGGASKNIQYF
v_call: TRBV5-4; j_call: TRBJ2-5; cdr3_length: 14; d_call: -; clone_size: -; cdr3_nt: TGTGCCAGCAGCTTGGAAAGGGGCCAAGAGACCCAGTACTTC; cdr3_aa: CASSLERGQETQYF
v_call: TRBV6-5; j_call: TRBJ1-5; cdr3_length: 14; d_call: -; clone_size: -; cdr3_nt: TGTGCCAGCAGTACCCTCGGACCCAATCAGCCCCAGCATTTT; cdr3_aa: CASSTLGPNQPQHF
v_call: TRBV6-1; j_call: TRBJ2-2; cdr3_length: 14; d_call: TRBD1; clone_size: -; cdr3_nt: TGTGCCAGCAGGCAGGGGGCTGGGACCGGGGAGCTGTTTTTT; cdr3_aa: CASRQGAGTGELFF
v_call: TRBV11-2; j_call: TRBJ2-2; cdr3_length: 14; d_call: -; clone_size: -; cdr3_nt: TGTGCCAGCAGCTTAGGGGGAGGCACCGGGGAGCTGTTTTTT; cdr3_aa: CASSLGGGTGELFF
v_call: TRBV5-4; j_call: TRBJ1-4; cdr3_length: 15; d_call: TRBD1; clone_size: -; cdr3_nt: TGTGCCAGCAGCCAGACAGGGCTGGCTAATGAAAAACTGTTTTTT; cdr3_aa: CASSQTGLANEKLFF
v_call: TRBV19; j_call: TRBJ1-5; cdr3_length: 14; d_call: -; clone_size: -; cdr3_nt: TGTGCCAGTAGTATAGGAGGAGTGGTTCAGCCCCAGCATTTT; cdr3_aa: CASSIGGVVQPQHF
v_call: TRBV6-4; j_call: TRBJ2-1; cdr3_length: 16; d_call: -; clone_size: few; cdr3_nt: TGTGCCAGCAGTGAAGAGACGGGGTTCTCCTACAATGAGCAGTTCTTC; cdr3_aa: CASSEETGFSYNEQFF
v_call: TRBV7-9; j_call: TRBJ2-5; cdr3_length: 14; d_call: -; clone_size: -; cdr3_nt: TGTGCCAGCAGTCGACTAGGGTGGGAAGAGACCCAGTACTTC; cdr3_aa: CASSRLGWEETQYF
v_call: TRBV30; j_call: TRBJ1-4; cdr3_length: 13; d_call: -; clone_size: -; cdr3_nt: TGTGCCTGGAGGCTCCCGGGGGCAGAAAAACTGTTTTTT; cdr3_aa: CAWRLPGAEKLFF
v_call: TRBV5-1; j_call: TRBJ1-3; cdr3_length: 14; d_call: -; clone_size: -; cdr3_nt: TGCGCCAGCAGTGGGGGCAACTCTGGAAACACCATATATTTT; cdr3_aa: CASSGGNSGNTIYF
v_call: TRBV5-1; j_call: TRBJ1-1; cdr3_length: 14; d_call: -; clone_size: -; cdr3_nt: TGCGCCAGCAGCCGGGATTCGCCGGACCTTGAAGCTTTCTTT; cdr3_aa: CASSRDSPDLEAFF
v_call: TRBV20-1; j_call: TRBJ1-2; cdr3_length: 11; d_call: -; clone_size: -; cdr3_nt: TGCAGTGTAGGATGGGGGAAGGGCTACACCTTC; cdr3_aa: CSVGWGKGYTF
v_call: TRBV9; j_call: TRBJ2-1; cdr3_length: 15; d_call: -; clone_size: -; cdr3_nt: TGTGCCAGCAGCGTAGAATTAGCGCCCGAGAATGAGCAGTTCTTC; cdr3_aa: CASSVELAPENEQFF
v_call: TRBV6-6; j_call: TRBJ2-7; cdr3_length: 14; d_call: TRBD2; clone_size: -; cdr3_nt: TGTGCCAGCAGGACCGGGACTATCCTCTACGAGCAGTACTTC; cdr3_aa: CASRTGTILYEQYF
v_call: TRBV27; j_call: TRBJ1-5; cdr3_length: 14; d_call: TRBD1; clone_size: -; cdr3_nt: TGTGCCAGCAGGCCCGGGACAGGCAATCAGCCCCAGCATTTT; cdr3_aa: CASRPGTGNQPQHF
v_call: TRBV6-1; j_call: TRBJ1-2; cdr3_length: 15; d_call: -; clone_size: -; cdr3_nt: TGTGCCAGCAGTGAAAAGTTAGGTGACCACTATGGCTACACCTTC; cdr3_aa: CASSEKLGDHYGYTF
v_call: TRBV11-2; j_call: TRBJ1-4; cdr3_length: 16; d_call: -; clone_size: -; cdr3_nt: TGTGCCAGCAGCACCCGTAACACGGGAAGAGATGAAAAACTGTTTTTT; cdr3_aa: CASSTRNTGRDEKLFF
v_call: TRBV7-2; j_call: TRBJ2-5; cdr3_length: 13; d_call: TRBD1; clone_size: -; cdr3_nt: TGTGCCAGCAGCGCGGACAGGGCGAAGACCCAGTACTTC; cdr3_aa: CASSADRAKTQYF
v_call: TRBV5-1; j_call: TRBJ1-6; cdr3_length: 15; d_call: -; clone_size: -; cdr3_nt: TGCGCCAGCAGCTTGGGACAGGCGTATAATTCACCCCTCCACTTT; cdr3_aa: CASSLGQAYNSPLHF
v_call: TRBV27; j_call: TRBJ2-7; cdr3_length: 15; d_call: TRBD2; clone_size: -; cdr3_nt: TGTGCCAGCCGCGCGGGGGGCGCCGCATCCTACGAGCAGTACTTC; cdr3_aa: CASRAGGAASYEQYF
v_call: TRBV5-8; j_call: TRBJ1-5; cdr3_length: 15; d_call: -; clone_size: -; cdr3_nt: TGTGCCAGCAGCTGGGGGGCAGTTAGCAATCAGCCCCAGCATTTT; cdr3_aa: CASSWGAVSNQPQHF
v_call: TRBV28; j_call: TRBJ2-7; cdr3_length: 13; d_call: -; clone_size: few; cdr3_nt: TGTGCCAGCACTCCCTACGGGGCCTACGAGCAGTACTTC; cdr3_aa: CASTPYGAYEQYF
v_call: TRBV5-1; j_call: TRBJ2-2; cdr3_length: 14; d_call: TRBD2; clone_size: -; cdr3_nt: TGCGCCAGCAGCTTGATGGGACTAGTGGGGGAGCTGTTTTTT; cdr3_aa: CASSLMGLVGELFF
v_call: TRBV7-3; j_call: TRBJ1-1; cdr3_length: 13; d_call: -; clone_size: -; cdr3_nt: TGTGCCAGCAGCGCTTATGGCAACACTGAAGCTTTCTTT; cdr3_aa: CASSAYGNTEAFF
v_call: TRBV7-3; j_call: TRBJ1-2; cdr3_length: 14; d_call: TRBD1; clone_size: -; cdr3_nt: TGTGCCAGCAGCTCAGGGGGCGCAAACTATGGCTACACCTTC; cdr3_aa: CASSSGGANYGYTF
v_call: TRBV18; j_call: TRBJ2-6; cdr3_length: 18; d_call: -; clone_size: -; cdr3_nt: TGTGCCAGCTCCGGCGTCGGTCGGTCCAACTCTGGGGCCAACGTCCTGACTTTC; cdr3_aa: CASSGVGRSNSGANVLTF
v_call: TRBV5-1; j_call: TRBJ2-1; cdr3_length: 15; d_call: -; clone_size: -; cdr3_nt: TGCGCCAGCAGCTCAACGCCGGGCACCTACAATGAGCAGTTCTTC; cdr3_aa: CASSSTPGTYNEQFF
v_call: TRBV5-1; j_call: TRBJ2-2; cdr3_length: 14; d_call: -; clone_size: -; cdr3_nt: TGCGCCAGCAGCCGCAGGGAAAACACCGGGGAGCTGTTTTTT; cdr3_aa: CASSRRENTGELFF
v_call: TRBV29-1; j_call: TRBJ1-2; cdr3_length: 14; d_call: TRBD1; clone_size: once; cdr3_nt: TGCAGCGTTGATAAGGACAGGGGAGTGGTAGGCTACACCTTC; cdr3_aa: CSVDKDRGVVGYTF
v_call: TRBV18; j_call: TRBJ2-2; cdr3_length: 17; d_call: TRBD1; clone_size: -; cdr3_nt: TGTGCCAGCTCACTTCGCCGGGACAGGGTGAACACCGGGGAGCTGTTTTTT; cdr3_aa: CASSLRRDRVNTGELFF
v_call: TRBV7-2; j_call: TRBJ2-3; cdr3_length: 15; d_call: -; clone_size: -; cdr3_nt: TGTGCCAGCAGCTTAAGGCGGGACGACACAGATACGCAGTATTTT; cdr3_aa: CASSLRRDDTDTQYF
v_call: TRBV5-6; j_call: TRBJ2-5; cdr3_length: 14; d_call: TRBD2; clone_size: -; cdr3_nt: TGTGCCAGCAGCGGGGGACTAGCAGGGGAGACCCAGTACTTC; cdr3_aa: CASSGGLAGETQYF
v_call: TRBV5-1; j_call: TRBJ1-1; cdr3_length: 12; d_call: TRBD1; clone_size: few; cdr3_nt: TGCGCCAGCAGCCGGACAGGGGATGAAGCTTTCTTT; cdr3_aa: CASSRTGDEAFF
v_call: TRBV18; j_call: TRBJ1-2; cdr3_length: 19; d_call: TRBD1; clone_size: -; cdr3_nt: TGTGCCAGCTCACCACCAAACTCAGGGGGCGTCTATTTGGGAGGTGGCTACACCTTC; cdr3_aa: CASSPPNSGGVYLGGGYTF
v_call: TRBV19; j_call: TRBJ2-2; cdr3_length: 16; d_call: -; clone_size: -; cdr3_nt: TGTGCCAGTACCAGAGAACCGGGCCCGGGGGCCGGGGAGCTGTTTTTT; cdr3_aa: CASTREPGPGAGELFF
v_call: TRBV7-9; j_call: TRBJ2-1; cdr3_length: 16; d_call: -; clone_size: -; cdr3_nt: TGTGCCAGCAGCCCGCGGACAGCGAGCTCCTACAATGAGCAGTTCTTC; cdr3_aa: CASSPRTASSYNEQFF
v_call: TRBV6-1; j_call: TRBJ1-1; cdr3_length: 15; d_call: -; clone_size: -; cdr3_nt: TGTGCCAGCAGTGAATTAGCGGGGCAGAACACTGAAGCTTTCTTT; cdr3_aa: CASSELAGQNTEAFF
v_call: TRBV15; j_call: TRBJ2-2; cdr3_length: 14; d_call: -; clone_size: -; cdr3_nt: TGTGCCACCAGCAGAGGTCGGGTCGGCGGGGAGCTGTTTTTT; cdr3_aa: CATSRGRVGGELFF
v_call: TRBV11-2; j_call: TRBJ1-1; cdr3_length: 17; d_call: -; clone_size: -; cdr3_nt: TGTGCCAGCAGCTTAGTTGTGGCGATTAACAAGGGGACTGAAGCTTTCTTT; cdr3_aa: CASSLVVAINKGTEAFF
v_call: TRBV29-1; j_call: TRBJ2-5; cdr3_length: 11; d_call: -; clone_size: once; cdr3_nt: TGCAGCGTTGAGCAGGGGAAAACCCAGTACTTC; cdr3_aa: CSVEQGKTQYF
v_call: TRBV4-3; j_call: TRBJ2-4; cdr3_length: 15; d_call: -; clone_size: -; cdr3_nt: TGCGCCAGCAGCCTCGGGGTGGGCCTCGGAAACATTCAGTACTTC; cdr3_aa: CASSLGVGLGNIQYF
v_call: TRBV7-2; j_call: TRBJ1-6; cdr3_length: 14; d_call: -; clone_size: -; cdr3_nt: TGTGCCAGCAGCCCTCTGGGCGGGAGTTCACCCCTCCACTTT; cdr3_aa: CASSPLGGSSPLHF
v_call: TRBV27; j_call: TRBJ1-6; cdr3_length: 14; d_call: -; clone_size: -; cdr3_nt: TGTGCCAGCAGTTCACCCTCCTATAATTCACCCCTCCACTTT; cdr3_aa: CASSSPSYNSPLHF
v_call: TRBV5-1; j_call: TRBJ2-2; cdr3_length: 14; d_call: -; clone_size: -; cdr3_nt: TGCGCCAGCAGCTTGGAAAGGAACACCGGGGAGCTGTTTTTT; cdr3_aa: CASSLERNTGELFF
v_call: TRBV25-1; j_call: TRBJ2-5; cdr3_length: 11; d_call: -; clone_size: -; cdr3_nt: TGTGCCAGCGCCTTTCATGAGACCCAGTACTTC; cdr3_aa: CASAFHETQYF
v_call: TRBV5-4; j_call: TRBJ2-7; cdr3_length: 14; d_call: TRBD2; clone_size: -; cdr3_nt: TGTGCCAGCAGCCCGCGGGGGGGTTTTTACGAGCAGTACTTC; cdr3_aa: CASSPRGGFYEQYF
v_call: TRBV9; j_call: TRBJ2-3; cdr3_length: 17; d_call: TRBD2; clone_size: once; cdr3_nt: TGTGCCAGCAGCGTTGCGGGGGAGGGCGCTAGCACAGATACGCAGTATTTT; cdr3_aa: CASSVAGEGASTDTQYF
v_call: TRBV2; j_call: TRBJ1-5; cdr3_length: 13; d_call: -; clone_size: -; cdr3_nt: TGTGCCAGCAGTGACAGAAGGGATCAGCCCCAGCATTTT; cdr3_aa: CASSDRRDQPQHF